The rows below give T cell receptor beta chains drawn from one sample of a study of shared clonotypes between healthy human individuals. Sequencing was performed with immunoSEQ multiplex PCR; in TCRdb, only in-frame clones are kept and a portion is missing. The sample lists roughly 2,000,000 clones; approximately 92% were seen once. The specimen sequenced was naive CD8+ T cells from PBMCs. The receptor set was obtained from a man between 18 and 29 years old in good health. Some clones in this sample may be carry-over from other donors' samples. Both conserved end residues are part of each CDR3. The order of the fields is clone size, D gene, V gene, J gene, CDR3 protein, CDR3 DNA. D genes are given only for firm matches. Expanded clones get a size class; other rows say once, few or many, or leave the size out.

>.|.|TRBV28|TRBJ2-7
CASRGGLTPAYEQYF
TGTGCCAGCAGGGGCGGACTAACCCCTGCCTACGAGCAGTACTTC
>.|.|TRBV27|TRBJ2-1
CASSLGRAYNEQFF
TGTGCCAGCAGTTTAGGAAGGGCTTACAATGAGCAGTTCTTC
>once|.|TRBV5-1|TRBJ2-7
CASSLESYYEQYF
TGCGCCAGCAGCTTGGAATCATATTACGAGCAGTACTTC
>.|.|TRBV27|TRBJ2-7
CASSSRGFEQYF
TGTGCCAGCAGCAGTCGGGGGTTTGAGCAGTACTTC
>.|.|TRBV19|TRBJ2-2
CASSYGMNTGELFF
TGTGCCAGTAGCTATGGGATGAACACCGGGGAGCTGTTTTTT
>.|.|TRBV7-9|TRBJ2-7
CASSLLRGFGGEQYF
TGTGCCAGCAGCTTACTCCGGGGTTTCGGAGGCGAGCAGTACTTC
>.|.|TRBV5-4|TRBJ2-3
CASSLDGRDTSTDTQYF
TGTGCCAGCAGCTTGGATGGTCGGGACACCTCCACAGATACGCAGTATTTT
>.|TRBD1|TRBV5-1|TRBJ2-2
CASREYRGQTGELFF
TGCGCCAGCAGGGAATACAGGGGACAAACCGGGGAGCTGTTTTTT
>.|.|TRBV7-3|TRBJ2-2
CASSLNVANTGELFF
TGTGCCAGCAGCTTAAACGTAGCTAACACCGGGGAGCTGTTTTTT
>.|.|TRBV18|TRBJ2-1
CASSPGYNEQFF
TGTGCCAGCTCACCGGGATACAATGAGCAGTTCTTC
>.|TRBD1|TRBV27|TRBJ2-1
CASSRDRAPYNEQFF
TGTGCCAGCAGCCGGGACAGGGCCCCCTACAATGAGCAGTTCTTC
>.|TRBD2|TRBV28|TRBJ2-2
CASSRTSDNTGELFF
TGTGCCAGCAGCCGTACTAGCGACAACACCGGGGAGCTGTTTTTT
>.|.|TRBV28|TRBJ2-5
CASSPPGGAWYQETQYF
TGTGCCAGCAGCCCCCCCGGAGGGGCTTGGTATCAAGAGACCCAGTACTTC
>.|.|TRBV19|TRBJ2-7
CASSIDLVRSTYEQYF
TGTGCCAGTAGTATAGATCTTGTCAGGTCGACCTACGAGCAGTACTTC
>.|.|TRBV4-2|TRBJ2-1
CASSQEWTAWNEQFF
TGTGCCAGCAGCCAAGAATGGACAGCATGGAATGAGCAGTTCTTC
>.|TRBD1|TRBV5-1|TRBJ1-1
CASSMDRAATEAFF
TGCGCCAGCAGCATGGACAGGGCTGCCACTGAAGCTTTCTTT
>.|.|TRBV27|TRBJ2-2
CASSPLIVGPGELFF
TGTGCCAGCAGCCCGCTTATAGTTGGTCCCGGGGAGCTGTTTTTT
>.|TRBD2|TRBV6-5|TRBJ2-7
CASSYAAGGNEQYF
TGTGCCAGCAGTTACGCAGCGGGAGGGAATGAGCAGTACTTC
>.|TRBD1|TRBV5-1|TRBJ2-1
CASSAIPQGASNYNEQFF
TGCGCCAGCAGCGCAATCCCCCAGGGGGCTTCGAACTACAATGAGCAGTTCTTC
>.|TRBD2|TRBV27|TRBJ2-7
CASSLSLVAGGRTHYEQYF
TGTGCCAGCAGTTTATCTTTGGTAGCGGGAGGCCGGACACATTACGAGCAGTACTTC
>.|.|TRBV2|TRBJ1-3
CASSEAPWEGRTGNTIYF
TGTGCCAGCAGTGAAGCACCTTGGGAGGGTCGTACTGGAAACACCATATATTTT
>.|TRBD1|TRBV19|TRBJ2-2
CATGTGWTGELFF
TGTGCCACTGGGACAGGATGGACCGGGGAGCTGTTTTTT
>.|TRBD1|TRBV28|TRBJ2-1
CASTHRGRYNEQFF
TGTGCCAGCACTCACAGGGGGCGCTACAATGAGCAGTTCTTC
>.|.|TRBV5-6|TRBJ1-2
CASSQMDYGYTF
TGTGCCAGCAGCCAGATGGACTATGGCTACACCTTC
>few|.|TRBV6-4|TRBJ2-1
CASSDFAGSYNEQFF
TGTGCCAGCAGTGACTTCGCGGGATCCTACAATGAGCAGTTCTTC
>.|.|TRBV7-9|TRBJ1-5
CASSLVGDGQPQHF
TGTGCCAGCAGCTTAGTGGGTGACGGGCAGCCCCAGCATTTT
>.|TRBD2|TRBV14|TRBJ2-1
CASSLGAGVAYNEQFF
TGTGCCAGCAGCCTTGGAGCGGGAGTGGCCTACAATGAGCAGTTCTTC
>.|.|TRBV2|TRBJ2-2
CASSGTQRDTGELFF
TGTGCCAGCAGTGGGACACAGAGAGACACCGGGGAGCTGTTTTTT
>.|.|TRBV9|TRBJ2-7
CASSVGSVTYEQYF
TGTGCCAGCAGCGTAGGCTCCGTCACCTACGAGCAGTACTTC
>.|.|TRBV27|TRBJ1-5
CASAAGFSNQPQHF
TGTGCCAGCGCCGCGGGGTTTAGCAATCAGCCCCAGCATTTT
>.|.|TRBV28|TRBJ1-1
CASSPLGGFTEAFF
TGTGCCAGCAGTCCCCTTGGGGGGTTCACTGAAGCTTTCTTT
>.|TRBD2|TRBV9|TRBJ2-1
CASSVALAASYNEQFF
TGTGCCAGCAGCGTAGCACTAGCGGCTTCCTACAATGAGCAGTTCTTC
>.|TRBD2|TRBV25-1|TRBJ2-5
CASSSGLGGAQYF
TGTGCCAGCTCCTCCGGACTAGGAGGGGCCCAGTACTTC
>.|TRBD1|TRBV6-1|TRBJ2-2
CASSDPRQGAPTGELFF
TGTGCCAGCAGTGATCCCCGACAGGGGGCGCCGACCGGGGAGCTGTTTTTT
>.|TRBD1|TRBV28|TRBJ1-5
CASSLGDSISNQPQHF
TGTGCCAGCAGTTTAGGGGACAGCATTAGCAATCAGCCCCAGCATTTT
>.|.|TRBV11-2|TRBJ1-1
CASSPGAGFEAFF
TGTGCCAGCAGCCCCGGGGCAGGGTTTGAAGCTTTCTTT